The TCR beta chain described here comes from a study of blood T cell repertoires in COVID-19. In the authors' methods: Nucleated cell number was recorded as an estimate derived from reference gene primer amplification. Measured with immunoSEQ multiplex PCR; TCRdb has only the in-frame clones, and not every one. V, J and clone size are taken as reported in that table, and D and trimming were inferred from the DNA itself. The table records roughly 130,000 clones, about 88% of them present only once. Trimming took 3 bases from V and 7 from J; bases not matched to a gene: 22. CDR3 length equals 21 residues. Germline CDR1 and CDR2: MDHEN and SYDVKM. It was during active infection that Seattle patients were enrolled and then longitudinally followed.

The chain links TRBV28 to TRBJ1-4, with 11 bases that match TRBD1. Sequencing was performed on peripheral blood. This clonotype originated in a man in his sixties with COVID-19, enrolled during active disease. CDR3 sequence reads: CASSFFLSKDRGPNTGEKLFF. The CDR3 DNA follows: TGTGCCAGCAGTTTTTTTTTGAGTAAGGACAGGGGGCCTAATACCGGTGAAAAACTGTTTTTT.